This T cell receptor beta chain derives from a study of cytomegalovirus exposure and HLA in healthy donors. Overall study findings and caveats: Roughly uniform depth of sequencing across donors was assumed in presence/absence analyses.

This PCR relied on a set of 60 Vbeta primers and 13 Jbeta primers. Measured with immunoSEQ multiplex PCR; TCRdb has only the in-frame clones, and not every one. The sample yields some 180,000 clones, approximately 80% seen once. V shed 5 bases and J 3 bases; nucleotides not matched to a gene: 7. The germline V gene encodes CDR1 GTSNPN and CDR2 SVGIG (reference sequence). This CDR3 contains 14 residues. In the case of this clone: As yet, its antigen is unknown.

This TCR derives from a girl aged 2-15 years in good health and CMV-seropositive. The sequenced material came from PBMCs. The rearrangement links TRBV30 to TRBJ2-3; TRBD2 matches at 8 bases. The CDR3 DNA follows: TGTGCCTGGGGTCCCGGCGGGGGGACAGATACGCAGTATTTT. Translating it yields CAWGPGGGTDTQYF.